This T cell receptor beta chain is from a study of technical replicates of blood from several donors. TCRdb's table, derived via immunoSEQ multiplex PCR, lists solely in-frame clones and lacks some. This sample yields roughly 97,000 clones, of which about 96% are seen a single time; about 0.39% belongs to the top ten. Per the germline V gene, CDR1 is SNHLY and CDR2 is FYNNEI. Trimming pared 6 bases from V and 2 bases from J, leaving 2 bases between. This CDR3 is built from 10 residues. The specimen was T cells isolated from PBMCs. This sequence was found in a human donor in good health. The rearrangement joins TRBV2 to TRBJ2-7; no definite D call. Written as DNA, the CDR3 is TGTGCCAGCAGCACCTACGAGCAGTACTTC. It is translated as CASSTYEQYF. Using reference TRBV2 and TRBJ2-7 for the parts outside the CDR3, the full variable domain is EPEVTQTPSHQVTQMGQEVILRCVPISNHLYFYWYRQILGQKVEFLVSFYNNEISEKSEIFDDQFSVERPDGSNFTLKIRSTKLEDSAMYFCASSTYEQYFGPGTRLTVT.